Sequencing of this TCR beta chain was carried out in a study of early T cells in non-severe SARS-CoV-2 infection. The sample holds many counts of this clonotype. This CDR3 contains 14 residues. V was pared by 3 bases and J by 4 bases, with 5 bases of the junction left unmatched. The germline V gene encodes CDR1 SGHAT and CDR2 FQNNGV. MiXCR, run by TCRdb on the 5' RACE reads, gives a single entry per CDR3 protein. In the table there are 25,000 to 40,000 distinct CDR3 sequences, 4.7% of which are singletons. The chain joins TRBV11-2 to TRBJ2-7; TRBD1 aligns across 8 bases. Sample: whole blood. This TCR came from an adult who was a healthcare worker with PCR-confirmed SARS-CoV-2 infection or an uninfected control (not recorded which). The CDR3, as DNA: TGTGCCAGCAGCTTTAGACAGGGGAGGTACGAGCAGTACTTC. This codes for CASSFRQGRYEQYF.